This T cell receptor beta chain was recorded in a study of blood T cell repertoires in COVID-19. Background on the study: Nucleic acid was either cDNA or gDNA, and it came from T cells, B-cell-depleted T cells, or PBMCs.

Only in-frame clones appear in the TCRdb table, and some are missing; sequencing was by immunoSEQ multiplex PCR. The sample includes roughly 29,000 clones, 75% to 90% seen only once; the top ten take about 29%. V was pared by 2 bases and J by 2 bases, with 5 bases of the junction left unmatched. Germline V gives CDR1 LNHDA, CDR2 SQIVND (reference sequence). The CDR3 consists of 15 residues. Sequenced input: peripheral blood. The V and J genes are TRBV19 and TRBJ2-5; 7 positions match TRBD1. This receptor was taken from a woman older than 75 with COVID-19, enrolled during active disease. The chain's CDR3 is CASSILRGQQETQYF. In DNA form, the CDR3 reads TGTGCCAGTAGTATACTAAGGGGGCAGCAAGAGACCCAGTACTTC.